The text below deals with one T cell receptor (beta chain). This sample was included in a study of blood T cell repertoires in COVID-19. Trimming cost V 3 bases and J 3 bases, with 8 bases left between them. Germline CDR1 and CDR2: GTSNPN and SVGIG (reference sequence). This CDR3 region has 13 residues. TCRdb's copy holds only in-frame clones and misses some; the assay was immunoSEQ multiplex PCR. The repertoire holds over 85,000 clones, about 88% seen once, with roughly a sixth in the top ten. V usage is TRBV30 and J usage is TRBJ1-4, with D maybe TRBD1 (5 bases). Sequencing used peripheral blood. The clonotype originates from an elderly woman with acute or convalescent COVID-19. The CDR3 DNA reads TGTGCCTGGAGGTGGGGCCCTAATGAAAAACTGTTTTTT. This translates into CAWRWGPNEKLFF.